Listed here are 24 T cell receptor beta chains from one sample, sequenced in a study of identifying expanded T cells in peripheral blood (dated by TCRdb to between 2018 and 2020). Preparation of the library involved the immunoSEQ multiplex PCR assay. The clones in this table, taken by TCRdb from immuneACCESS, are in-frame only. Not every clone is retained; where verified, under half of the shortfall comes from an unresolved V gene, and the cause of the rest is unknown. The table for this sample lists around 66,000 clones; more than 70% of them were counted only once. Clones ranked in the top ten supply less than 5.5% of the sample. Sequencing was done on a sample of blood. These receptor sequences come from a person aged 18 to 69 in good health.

This CDR3 reads CASSPRLQETQYF. The CDR3 bases are TGTGCCAGCAGCCCTCGACTCCAAGAGACCCAGTACTTC. V usage is TRBV7-9 and J usage is TRBJ2-5; D unresolved. Germline loops: CDR1 SEHNR, CDR2 FQNEAQ (reference sequence). Trimming shortened V by 5 bases and J by 1 base, and 8 bases separated the two germline ends. This CDR3 contains 13 residues.

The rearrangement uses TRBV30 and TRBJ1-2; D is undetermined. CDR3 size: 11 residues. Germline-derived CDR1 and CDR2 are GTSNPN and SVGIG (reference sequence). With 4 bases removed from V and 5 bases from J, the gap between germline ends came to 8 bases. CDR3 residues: CAWNQRYGYTF. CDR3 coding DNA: TGTGCCTGGAATCAGCGGTATGGCTACACCTTC.

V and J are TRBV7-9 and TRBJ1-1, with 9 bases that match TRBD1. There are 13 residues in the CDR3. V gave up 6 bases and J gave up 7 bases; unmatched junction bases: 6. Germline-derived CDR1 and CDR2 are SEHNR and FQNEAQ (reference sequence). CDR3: CASRFTGGSEAFF. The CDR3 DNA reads TGTGCCAGCAGGTTCACAGGGGGCAGTGAAGCTTTCTTT.

The CDR3 region has the DNA TGTGCCAGCAGTTTTAGGGTCCCCTACGAGCAGTACTTC. Translation: CASSFRVPYEQYF. The chain combines TRBV28 with TRBJ2-7; D call uncertain. The V end was cut by 3 bases, the J end by 2 bases, with 8 bases between. There are 13 residues in the CDR3. Per germline, CDR1 MDHEN and CDR2 SYDVKM.

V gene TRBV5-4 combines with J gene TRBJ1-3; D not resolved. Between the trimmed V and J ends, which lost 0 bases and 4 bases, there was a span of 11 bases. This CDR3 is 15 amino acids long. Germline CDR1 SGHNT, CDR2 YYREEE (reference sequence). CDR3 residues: CASSLEAPRGNTIYF. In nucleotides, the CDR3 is TGTGCCAGCAGCTTGGAGGCCCCTCGGGGAAACACCATATATTTT.

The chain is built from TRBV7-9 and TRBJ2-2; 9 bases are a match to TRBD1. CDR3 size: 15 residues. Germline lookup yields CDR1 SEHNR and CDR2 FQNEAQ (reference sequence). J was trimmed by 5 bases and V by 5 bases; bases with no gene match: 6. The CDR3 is CASSATTGGTGELFF. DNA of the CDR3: TGTGCCAGCAGCGCGACGACAGGGGGGACCGGGGAGCTGTTTTTT.

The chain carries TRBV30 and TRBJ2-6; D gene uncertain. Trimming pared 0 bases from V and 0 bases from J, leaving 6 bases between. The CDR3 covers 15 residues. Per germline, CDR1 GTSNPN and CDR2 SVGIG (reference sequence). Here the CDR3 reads CAWSVWGSGANVLTF. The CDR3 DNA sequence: TGTGCCTGGAGTGTTTGGGGCTCTGGGGCCAACGTCCTGACTTTC.

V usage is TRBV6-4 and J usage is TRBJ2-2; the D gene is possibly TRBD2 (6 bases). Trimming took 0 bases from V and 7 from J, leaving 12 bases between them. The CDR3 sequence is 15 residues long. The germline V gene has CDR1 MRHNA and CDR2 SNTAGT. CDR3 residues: CASSDSGGAGGELFF. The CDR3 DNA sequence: TGTGCCAGCAGTGACTCGGGAGGAGCTGGCGGGGAGCTGTTTTTT.

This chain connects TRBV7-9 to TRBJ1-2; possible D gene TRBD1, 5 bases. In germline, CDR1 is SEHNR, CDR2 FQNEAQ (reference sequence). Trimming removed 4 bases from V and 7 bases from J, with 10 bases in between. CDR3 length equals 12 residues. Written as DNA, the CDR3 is TGTGCCAGCAGCTCCCCCACAGGTGGCTACACCTTC. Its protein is CASSSPTGGYTF.

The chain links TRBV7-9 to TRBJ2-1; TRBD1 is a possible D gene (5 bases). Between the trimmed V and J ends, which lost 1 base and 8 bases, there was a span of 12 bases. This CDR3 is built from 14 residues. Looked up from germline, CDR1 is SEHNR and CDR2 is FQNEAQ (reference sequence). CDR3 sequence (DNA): TGTGCCAGCAGCTTAGTAGGGGATATAGATGAGCAGTTCTTC. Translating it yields CASSLVGDIDEQFF.

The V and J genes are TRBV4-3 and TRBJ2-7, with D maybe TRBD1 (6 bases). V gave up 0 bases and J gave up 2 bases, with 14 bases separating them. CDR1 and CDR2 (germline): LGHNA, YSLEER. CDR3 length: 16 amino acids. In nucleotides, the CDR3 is TGCGCCAGCAGCCAAGATCTAGGGGGAACCCCCTACGAGCAGTACTTC. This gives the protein CASSQDLGGTPYEQYF.

CDR3 amino acids: CASSPLSRITINKNIQYF. The CDR3, as DNA: TGTGCCAGCTCACCGCTGAGCAGGATCACGATCAATAAAAACATTCAGTACTTC. The rearrangement uses TRBV18 and TRBJ2-4; no definite D call. The germline V and J ends were trimmed by 3 bases and 4 bases, with 22 bases remaining between them. The CDR3 totals 18 residues. In germline, CDR1 is KGHSH, CDR2 LQKENI.

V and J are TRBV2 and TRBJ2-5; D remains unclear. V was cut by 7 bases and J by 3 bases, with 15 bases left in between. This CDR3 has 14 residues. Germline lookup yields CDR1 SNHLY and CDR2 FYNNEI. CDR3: CASTPGQSEETQYF. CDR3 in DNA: TGTGCCAGCACCCCCGGCCAATCGGAAGAGACCCAGTACTTC.

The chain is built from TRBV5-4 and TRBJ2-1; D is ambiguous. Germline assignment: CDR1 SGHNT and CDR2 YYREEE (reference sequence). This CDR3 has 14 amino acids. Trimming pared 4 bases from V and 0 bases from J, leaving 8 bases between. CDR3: CASSRDSSYNEQFF. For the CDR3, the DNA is TGTGCCAGCAGCAGGGATAGCTCCTACAATGAGCAGTTCTTC. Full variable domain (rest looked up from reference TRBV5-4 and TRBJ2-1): ETGVTQSPTHLIKTRGQQVTLRCSSQSGHNTVSWYQQALGQGPQFIFQYYREEENGRGNFPPRFSGLQFPNYSSELNVNALELDDSALYLCASSRDSSYNEQFFGPGTRLTVL.

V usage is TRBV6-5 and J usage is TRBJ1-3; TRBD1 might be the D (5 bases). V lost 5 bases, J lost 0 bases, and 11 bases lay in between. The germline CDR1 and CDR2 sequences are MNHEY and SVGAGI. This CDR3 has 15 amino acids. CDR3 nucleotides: TGTGCCAGCAGTATCGGGGCGAACTCTGGAAACACCATATATTTT. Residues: CASSIGANSGNTIYF.

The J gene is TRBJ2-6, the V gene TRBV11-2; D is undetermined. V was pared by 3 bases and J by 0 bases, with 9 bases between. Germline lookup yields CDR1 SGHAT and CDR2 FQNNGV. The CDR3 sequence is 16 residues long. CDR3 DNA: TGTGCCAGCAGCTTCGGTAGGAACTCTGGGGCCAACGTCCTGACTTTC. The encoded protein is CASSFGRNSGANVLTF.

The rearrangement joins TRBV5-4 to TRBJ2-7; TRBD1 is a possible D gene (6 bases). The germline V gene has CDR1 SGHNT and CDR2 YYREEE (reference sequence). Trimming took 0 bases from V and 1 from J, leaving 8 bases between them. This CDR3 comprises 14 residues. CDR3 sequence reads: CASSLGGPSYEQYF. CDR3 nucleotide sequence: TGTGCCAGCAGCTTGGGGGGGCCGTCCTACGAGCAGTACTTC.

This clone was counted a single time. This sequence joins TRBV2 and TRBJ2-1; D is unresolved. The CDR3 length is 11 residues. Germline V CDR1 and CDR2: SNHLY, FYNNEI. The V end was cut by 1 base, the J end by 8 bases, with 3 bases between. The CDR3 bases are TGTGCCAGCAGTGAAGTCTATGAGCAGTTCTTC. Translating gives CASSEVYEQFF.

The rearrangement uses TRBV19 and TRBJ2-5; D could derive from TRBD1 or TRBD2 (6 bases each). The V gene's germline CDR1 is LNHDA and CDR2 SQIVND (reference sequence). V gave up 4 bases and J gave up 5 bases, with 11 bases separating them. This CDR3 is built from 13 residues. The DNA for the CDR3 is TGTGCCAGTAGTAGGGGGGCGGCGGAGACCCAGTACTTC. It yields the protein CASSRGAAETQYF.

In DNA form, the CDR3 reads TGTGCCATCAGTCGAGAAGGGAACGAGCAGTACTTC. This codes for CAISREGNEQYF. This chain joins TRBV10-3 and TRBJ2-7; D not resolved. V was pared by 5 bases and J by 5 bases, with 10 bases between. CDR1 and CDR2 from the germline V gene are ENHRY and SYGVKD. This CDR3 has 12 residues.

The CDR3 DNA follows: TGTGCCAGCAGGCGGTACAGGCCTGACGAGACCCAGTACTTC. The encoded protein is CASRRYRPDETQYF. The rearrangement links TRBV28 to TRBJ2-5; perhaps TRBD1 as D (5 bases). The V end was cut by 6 bases, the J end by 5 bases, with 16 bases between. CDR3 size: 14 residues. CDR1 is MDHEN and CDR2 is SYDVKM in the germline V gene. Complete variable domain (other parts from reference TRBV28 and TRBJ2-5): DVKVTQSSRYLVKRTGEKVFLECVQDMDHENMFWYRQDPGLGLRLIYFSYDVKMKEKGDIPEGYSVSREKKERFSLILESASTNQTSMYLCASRRYRPDETQYFGPGTRLLVL.

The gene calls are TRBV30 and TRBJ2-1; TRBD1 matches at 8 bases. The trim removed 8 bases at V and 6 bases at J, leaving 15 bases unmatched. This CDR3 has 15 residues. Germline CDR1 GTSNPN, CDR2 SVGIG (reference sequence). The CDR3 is CATHNPTGVINEQFF. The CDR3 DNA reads TGTGCCACCCATAATCCGACAGGGGTTATCAATGAGCAGTTCTTC.

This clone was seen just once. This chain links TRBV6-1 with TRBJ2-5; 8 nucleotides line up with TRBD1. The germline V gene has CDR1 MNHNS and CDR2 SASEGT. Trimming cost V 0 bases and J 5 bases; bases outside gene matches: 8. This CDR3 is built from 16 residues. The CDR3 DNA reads TGTGCCAGCAGTGAAGCGAGGTCAGGGGGCGCTGAGACCCAGTACTTC. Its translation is CASSEARSGGAETQYF.

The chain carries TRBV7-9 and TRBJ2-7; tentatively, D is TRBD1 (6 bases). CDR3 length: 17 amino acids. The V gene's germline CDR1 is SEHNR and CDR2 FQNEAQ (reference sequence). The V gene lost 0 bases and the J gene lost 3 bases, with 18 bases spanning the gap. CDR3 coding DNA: TGTGCCAGCAGCTTAGCCGCAGGGGCCAGGGGTATCTACGAGCAGTACTTC. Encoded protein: CASSLAAGARGIYEQYF.